One TCR beta chain is described in this entry. Only a few counts were recorded for this clonotype. Its cognate antigen has yet to be identified. No base quality information exists; no much larger clone differs at one position. This record belongs to a study of T cells after yellow fever vaccination (dated by TCRdb to the late 2010s). Regarding the complete study: The SMART-Seq v4 Ultra Low Input RNA kit was used to prepare libraries from fractions with low cell numbers. To track T-cell clones before and after primary and booster YFV17D yellow fever vaccination, bulk TCR alpha and beta repertoires were sequenced longitudinally. Two healthy male donors made up the cohort, one aged 18 to 29 years and the other aged 30 to 40 years. Blood samples were taken at several timepoints before and after primary and secondary immunization, and bulk PBMC replicates and cell subsets were isolated.

What the research found in general, with its limitations: Computational filtering was required because FACS-sorted repertoires could contain abundant contaminating clonotypes from the bulk population. The secondary T-cell response was weaker than the primary response but faster, peaking on day 5 instead of day 15. A small fraction of clonotypes appeared in both the CD4 and CD8 compartments, likely as a result of convergent recombination. Only two donors were included in the study, so the extent to which the findings can be generalized is limited. After the booster, most of the clones that had expanded following primary vaccination were detected again (approximately 95% of CD4 and roughly 90% of CD8), which suggests that memory was broadly maintained.

This sample's treatment or condition label indicates: live attenuated yellow fever vaccine strain. A standard Ficoll-Paque protocol was used to isolate PBMCs from peripheral blood. Dynabeads CD4 and CD8 positive selection kits were used to isolate the CD4 and CD8 T-cell fractions. TriZol was used to extract RNA from bulk PBMCs, CD4 and CD8 fractions, and dextramer-positive and dextramer-negative fractions. TCRdb records Illumina NovaSeq 6000 as the sequencer. TCR cDNA was synthesized by 5'RACE template switching, which introduced a universal primer site and unique molecular identifiers. Priming for cDNA synthesis came from both the TCR alpha and TCR beta constant segments. Two PCR steps were used to amplify libraries, with sample barcodes and sequencing adapters being added in the second step. Sequencing of libraries was done on Illumina HiSeq 2500 (2x100 bp) or NovaSeq (2x150 bp). The original pipeline was this. Demultiplexing of reads and collapsing into UMI consensus sequences were performed with MIGEC, and V(D)J alignment was carried out with MiXCR. Vaccine-responding clonotypes were defined with edgeR using replicate PBMC samples, requiring FDR below 0.01 and a log2 fold change above 5 up to day 15. Bulk clonotypes were assigned CD4 or CD8 identity according to which sequenced CD4 or CD8 repertoire held them at higher abundance. The public reads were run again by TCRdb, first through fastp at Q25 and then through MiXCR, and only productive beta chains were kept. Duplicate CDR3 protein sequences are folded into a single record with the most common DNA and genes. These V and J calls derive from TCRdb rather than the authors' analysis. The sample records 340,000 or so distinct CDR3 sequences, roughly an eighth of which are singletons. The ten most abundant clones make up 3.2% of the sample.

From its cysteine to its phenylalanine, the CDR3 spans 14 amino acids. Only CDR3 DNA remains: 42 bases, in frame from the first base. The trim is 5 bases for V and 5 bases for J, with a gap of 15 bases between the germline ends. CDR1 and CDR2 were assigned from the germline V gene as SGHTA and FQGNSA. The V gene is TRBV7-2 and the J gene is TRBJ2-5; TRBD2 is a possible D gene, resting on 5 matching bases. This TCR was recovered from a man aged 18 to 29 who received the YFV17D yellow fever vaccine. The input for sequencing was CD4+ T cells sorted from PBMCs, taken 15 days after the yellow fever booster vaccination. The DNA sequence is TGTGCCAGCAGCGCGGACTTATCATTGGAGACCCAGTACTTC. Its amino acids are CASSADLSLETQYF.